What follows are 5 T cell receptor beta chains derived from one specimen sequenced in a study of OX40 agonist ivuxolimab in advanced cancers. Repertoires were generated with immunoSEQ multiplex PCR, while TCRdb's copy carries only in-frame clones and drops some. This sample has some 41,000 clones, with about 83% found just once. The sequenced sample was CD4+ or CD8+ T cells sorted from blood, obtained in a trial of the OX40 agonist ivuxolimab. The receptors originated from an adult with an advanced solid tumor such as melanoma, head and neck, liver or kidney cancer.

The chain combines TRBV10-3 with TRBJ2-1; 8 bases are a match to TRBD1. CDR1 and CDR2 (germline): ENHRY, SYGVKD. Losses at the gene ends were 4 bases for V and 4 bases for J; bases not matched to a gene: 12. The CDR3 spans 17 residues. In nucleotides, the CDR3 is TGTGCCATCAGTGGGACTCCCAGGGGGCTCCGTTACAATGAGCAGTTCTTC. It encodes CAISGTPRGLRYNEQFF.

The rearrangement joins TRBV15 to TRBJ2-1; 13 bases are a match to TRBD2. Looked up from germline, CDR1 is LNHNV and CDR2 is YYDKDF (reference sequence). The CDR3 spans 15 residues. With V trimmed by 0 bases and J by 12 bases, 5 bases remained unmatched. The CDR3 reads CATSRDPLAGGPQFF. As DNA, the CDR3 is TGTGCCACCAGCAGAGATCCACTAGCGGGAGGGCCGCAGTTCTTC.

The chain employs TRBV10-1 and TRBJ2-3, with D unresolved. Germline assignment: CDR1 WNHNN and CDR2 SYGVQD (reference sequence). This CDR3 contains 13 residues. The V end was cut by 0 bases, the J end by 5 bases, with 6 bases between. The CDR3 DNA is TGCGCCAGCAGTGAGTCGGGAAGAGATACGCAGTATTTT. Amino acid sequence: CASSESGRDTQYF.

This chain links TRBV19 with TRBJ2-5; D unresolved. Deletions cut 1 base from V and 1 base from J, with 7 bases between. This CDR3 has 14 amino acids. Germline CDR1 LNHDA, CDR2 SQIVND (reference sequence). This CDR3 reads CASSIGSGQETQYF. The CDR3 DNA reads TGTGCCAGTAGTATAGGATCCGGCCAAGAGACCCAGTACTTC.

This clone has a handful of counts. This chain links TRBV6-5 with TRBJ1-4, with 9 bases aligning to TRBD1. V lost 5 bases to trimming and J lost 8 bases; unmatched junction nucleotides: 6. The CDR3 has 14 residues. CDR1 is MNHEY, CDR2 SVGAGI, per germline. The CDR3 loop is CASSNRDREEKLFF. The CDR3 DNA sequence: TGTGCCAGCAGTAACCGGGACAGGGAAGAAAAACTGTTTTTT.